What follows are 27 T cell receptor beta chains derived from one specimen sequenced in a study of shared clonotypes between healthy human individuals. Clones were sequenced by immunoSEQ multiplex PCR, and TCRdb holds only the in-frame ones, with some missing. The sample records 150,000 to 200,000 clones, 90% to 95% being singletons. The sample was naive CD4+ T cells sorted from blood. Subset here: CD45RA+ positively selected. The receptors here all came from a woman younger than 45 in good health.

The rearrangement joins TRBV5-4 to TRBJ1-2; D not certain. The CDR3 spans 13 residues. Deletions cut 0 bases from V and 0 bases from J, with 3 bases between. Germline CDR1 is SGHNT and CDR2 is YYREEE (reference sequence). In DNA, the CDR3 is TGTGCCAGCAGCTTGGTAGCTAACTATGGCTACACCTTC. Its protein is CASSLVANYGYTF.

The chain recombines TRBV18 with TRBJ2-7; 9 bases are shared with TRBD1. From germline, CDR1 is KGHSH and CDR2 LQKENI. The CDR3 consists of 15 residues. With V trimmed by 6 bases and J by 1 base, 7 bases remained unmatched. The DNA for the CDR3 is TGTGCCAGCTCCCTTTGGGACAGGGCGTCCTACGAGCAGTACTTC. Translating it yields CASSLWDRASYEQYF.

Remarks on this clone: Germline is not matched at one junction end, which may reflect a read error. V gene TRBV14 combines with J gene TRBJ2-5; D is uncertain. The CDR3 spans 14 residues. Germline V CDR1 and CDR2: SGHDN, FVKESK. This chain's CDR3 is CASNQGAYVETQYF. The CDR3 nucleotides read TGTGCCAGCAACCAAGGTGCCTATGTGGAGACCCAGTACTTC.

The gene calls are TRBV23-1 and TRBJ2-7; 7 bases match TRBD2. TRBV23-1 is classed as an ORF, of uncertain function. The CDR3 runs 18 residues. Trimming removed 0 bases from V and 4 bases from J; junction bases left unmatched: 15. This CDR3 reads CASSQSGGGRGCWYEQYF. In DNA form, the CDR3 reads TGCGCCAGCAGTCAATCTGGGGGAGGGCGGGGGTGTTGGTACGAGCAGTACTTC.

This clone was counted a single time. The V gene is TRBV18, the J gene TRBJ2-7, with TRBD1 matching over 11 bases. The germline gives CDR1 KGHSH, CDR2 LQKENI. CDR3 size: 15 residues. With V trimmed by 3 bases and J by 5 bases, 6 bases remained unmatched. Written as DNA, the CDR3 is TGTGCCAGCTCACCCCAGGACAGGGGGCTCAACGAGCAGTACTTC. It is translated as CASSPQDRGLNEQYF.

This chain connects TRBV30 to TRBJ1-5; D is ambiguous. Germline CDR1 and CDR2: GTSNPN and SVGIG (reference sequence). The germline V and J ends were trimmed by 7 bases and 9 bases, with 16 bases remaining between them. The CDR3 loop spans 12 amino acids. The CDR3 spells CAFKKGKGPQHF. In DNA form, the CDR3 reads TGTGCCTTTAAGAAGGGCAAAGGGCCCCAGCATTTT. Based on the CDR3 plus reference TRBV30 and TRBJ1-5, the full variable domain is SQTIHQWPATLVQPVGSPLSLECTVEGTSNPNLYWYRQAAGRGLQLLFYSVGIGQISSEVPQNLSASRPQDRQFILSSKKLLLSDSGFYLCAFKKGKGPQHFGDGTRLSIL.

The chain couples TRBV18 to TRBJ2-7, with D possibly matching TRBD1 (6 bases). With 4 bases removed from V and 0 bases from J, the gap between germline ends came to 13 bases. Germline V gene sequence: CDR1 KGHSH, CDR2 LQKENI. The CDR3 is 15 residues long. In nucleotides, the CDR3 is TGTGCCAGCTCACGCAATCCGGACAGCTCCTACGAGCAGTACTTC. Its protein is CASSRNPDSSYEQYF.

The J gene is TRBJ2-1, the V gene TRBV27; 11 bases are shared with TRBD2. CDR1 MNHEY and CDR2 SMNVEV come from the germline V gene (reference sequence). The CDR3 sequence is 17 residues long. V shed 5 bases, J shed 4 bases, and the junction held 10 bases outside the gene matches. CDR3 DNA sequence: TGTGCCAGCAGTAAAATGGGACTAGCGGACAAATACAATGAGCAGTTCTTC. Its protein product is CASSKMGLADKYNEQFF.

This sequence joins TRBV15 and TRBJ2-2; the D gene is possibly TRBD2 (5 bases). There are 16 residues in the CDR3. The ends were cut back, 0 bases at V and 3 bases at J, with 11 bases in the middle. Per germline, CDR1 LNHNV and CDR2 YYDKDF (reference sequence). The CDR3 DNA follows: TGTGCCACCAGCAGAGAGGGCGGGCACTACACCGGGGAGCTGTTTTTT. It codes for CATSREGGHYTGELFF.

V gene TRBV14 combines with J gene TRBJ2-1, with D perhaps matching TRBD2 (5 bases). Deletions cut 0 bases from V and 8 bases from J, with 17 bases between. Germline V gene sequence: CDR1 SGHDN, CDR2 FVKESK. The length of the CDR3 is 16 residues. In DNA form, the CDR3 reads TGTGCCAGCAGCCAAGATTCGGGCCTAGCTCGCTATGAGCAGTTCTTC. It translates to CASSQDSGLARYEQFF. The complete variable domain, with remaining parts taken from reference TRBV14 and TRBJ2-1, reads EAGVTQFPSHSVIEKGQTVTLRCDPISGHDNLYWYRRVMGKEIKFLLHFVKESKQDESGMPNNRFLAERTGGTYSTLKVQPAELEDSGVYFCASSQDSGLARYEQFFGPGTRLTVL.

The count of this clone is one. V usage is TRBV4-1 and J usage is TRBJ1-6; TRBD1 is a possible D gene (6 bases). V was pared by 4 bases and J by 0 bases, with 10 bases between. CDR1 and CDR2 from the germline V gene are MGHRA and YSYEKL. CDR3 length: 16 amino acids. The CDR3 DNA reads TGCGCCAGCAGCCGGGGGCAGGGCTCCTATAATTCACCCCTCCACTTT. This codes for CASSRGQGSYNSPLHF.

This clone appeared once. This chain connects TRBV4-1 to TRBJ2-5, with TRBD2 matching over 8 bases. Near its end, the DNA agrees better with TRBJ2-7, so the J call may be wrong. This CDR3 is built from 15 residues. Looked up from germline, CDR1 is MGHRA and CDR2 is YSYEKL. In DNA, the CDR3 is TGCGCCAGCAGCCAAGATGGAGTAGCGGGATACGAGCAGTACTTC. Protein sequence: CASSQDGVAGYEQYF.

The chain combines TRBV5-1 with TRBJ2-7, with a tentative D call TRBD1 (5 bases). V shed 4 bases and J shed 1 base, with 12 bases lying between them. There are 14 residues in the CDR3. CDR1 and CDR2 from the germline V gene are SGHRS and YFSETQ. CDR3 in amino acids: CASSLRTTSYEQYF. DNA of the CDR3: TGCGCCAGCAGCCTCAGGACAACTTCCTACGAGCAGTACTTC.

The chain is built from TRBV14 and TRBJ2-5, with 11 bases lining up with TRBD2. CDR3 length: 17 residues. V shed 10 bases and J 4 bases; nucleotides not matched to a gene: 17. Germline CDR1 reads SGHDN; CDR2 reads FVKESK. Here the CDR3 DNA reads TGTGCCACCCAGCCAAGGTTAGCGGGAGGGCCGTCAGAGACCCAGTACTTC. Translated, it gives CATQPRLAGGPSETQYF.

The CDR3 is CASSYSRGTTNEKLFF. The CDR3 DNA reads as TGTGCCAGCAGTTACTCGAGGGGAACAACTAATGAAAAACTGTTTTTT. This sequence joins TRBV6-5 and TRBJ1-4; possible D gene TRBD1, 5 bases. Germline values: CDR1 MNHEY, CDR2 SVGAGI. The V gene lost 0 bases and the J gene lost 0 bases, with 8 bases spanning the gap. This CDR3 comprises 16 residues.

The gene calls are TRBV7-2 and TRBJ2-7; 10 nucleotides align to TRBD2. In germline, CDR1 is SGHTA, CDR2 FQGNSA. CDR3 length equals 19 residues. The trim removed 3 bases at V and 5 bases at J, leaving 19 bases unmatched. The CDR3 sequence is CASSFSRIESGRAFNEQYF. The CDR3 nucleotides are TGTGCCAGCAGCTTTAGTCGGATAGAAAGCGGGAGGGCTTTTAACGAGCAGTACTTC.

The rearrangement joins TRBV6-4 to TRBJ1-1; no firm D call. Germline CDR1 reads MRHNA; CDR2 reads SNTAGT. The ends were cut back, 0 bases at V and 11 bases at J, with 13 bases in the middle. The CDR3 has 13 amino acids. The CDR3 DNA is TGTGCCAGCAGTGACTCTGCGCGGACGCGGGCTTTCTTT. This codes for CASSDSARTRAFF.

V is TRBV28 and J is TRBJ2-5; a possible D gene is TRBD1 (6 bases). The closer fit of TRBJ2-7 to the DNA end suggests the J call may be wrong. The CDR3 runs to 14 residues. CDR1 is MDHEN and CDR2 is SYDVKM in the germline V gene. DNA of the CDR3: TGTGCCAGCAGTTTAAACCCAGGGGTACACGAGCAGTACTTC. Its protein product is CASSLNPGVHEQYF.

CDR3 region: CASSLAQGVGEKLFF. Here the CDR3 DNA reads TGTGCCAGCAGCTTAGCACAGGGGGTGGGGGAAAAACTGTTTTTT. The chain uses TRBV7-2 and TRBJ1-4; 8 positions match TRBD1. Germline lookup yields CDR1 SGHTA and CDR2 FQGNSA. The length of the CDR3 is 15 residues. The trim removed 0 bases at V and 8 bases at J, leaving 5 bases unmatched.

This sequence joins TRBV19 and TRBJ1-5; D is unclear. V was pared by 5 bases and J by 0 bases, with 8 bases between. Looked up from germline, CDR1 is LNHDA and CDR2 is SQIVND (reference sequence). This CDR3 has 14 residues. CDR3 in amino acids: CASSPDHSNQPQHF. CDR3 in DNA: TGTGCCAGTAGTCCCGACCATAGCAATCAGCCCCAGCATTTT.

V is TRBV12-1 and J is TRBJ1-5; the D call in the table, TRBD1, was not verified against the DNA. TRBV12-1 is marked as a pseudogene. The CDR3 is 18 residues long. The CDR3 nucleotides read TGTGCCAGCAGCTTTGACCCCCCTAACAGGGCCAGCAATCAGCCCCAGCATTTT. Translation: CASSFDPPNRASNQPQHF.

The chain uses TRBV7-6 and TRBJ2-2; TRBD2 is a possible D gene (6 bases). V was trimmed by 6 bases and J by 6 bases, leaving 14 bases between them. Germline V gene sequence: CDR1 SGHVS, CDR2 FNYEAQ. The CDR3 length is 14 residues. In DNA form, the CDR3 reads TGTGCCAGCAGAGCCGTCACTAGCTCCGGGGAGCTGTTTTTT. Its protein product is CASRAVTSSGELFF. The whole variable domain, remainder taken from reference TRBV7-6 and TRBJ2-2, is GAGVSQSPRYKVTKRGQDVALRCDPISGHVSLYWYRQALGQGPEFLTYFNYEAQQDKSGLPNDRFSAERPEGSISTLTIQRTEQRDSAMYRCASRAVTSSGELFFGEGSRLTVL.

The chain links TRBV2 to TRBJ2-7; D is perhaps TRBD1 (5 bases). V lost 5 bases and J 6 bases, leaving 17 bases between the germline ends. Germline V gene sequence: CDR1 SNHLY, CDR2 FYNNEI. The CDR3 consists of 14 residues. CDR3 residues: CASSRQSLTSEQYF. CDR3 sequence (DNA): TGTGCCAGCAGTAGACAGTCCCTCACGAGCGAGCAGTACTTC. The full variable domain, with the rest looked up from reference TRBV2 and TRBJ2-7, is EPEVTQTPSHQVTQMGQEVILRCVPISNHLYFYWYRQILGQKVEFLVSFYNNEISEKSEIFDDQFSVERPDGSNFTLKIRSTKLEDSAMYFCASSRQSLTSEQYFGPGTRLTVT.

V usage is TRBV28 and J usage is TRBJ1-5; D perhaps matches TRBD1 (5 bases). The CDR3 sequence is 19 residues long. Germline loops: CDR1 MDHEN, CDR2 SYDVKM. Trimming removed 4 bases at V and 3 bases at J, with 25 bases between. CDR3 sequence (DNA): TGTGCCAGCAGTTCCAGAGGCCCACCTCAGGGAGGGTACAATCAGCCCCAGCATTTT. Its translation is CASSSRGPPQGGYNQPQHF. Together with reference TRBV28 and TRBJ1-5, the CDR3 gives the full variable domain: DVKVTQSSRYLVKRTGEKVFLECVQDMDHENMFWYRQDPGLGLRLIYFSYDVKMKEKGDIPEGYSVSREKKERFSLILESASTNQTSMYLCASSSRGPPQGGYNQPQHFGDGTRLSIL.

The V gene is TRBV6-5, the J gene TRBJ1-1; unclear D gene. CDR1 and CDR2 from the germline V gene are MNHEY and SVGAGI. V gave up 6 bases and J gave up 1 base, with 9 bases separating them. CDR3 length: 13 amino acids. CDR3 sequence reads: CASSHDWNTEAFF. The CDR3 bases are TGTGCCAGCAGCCACGACTGGAACACTGAAGCTTTCTTT.

The chain is built from TRBV28 and TRBJ2-5, with 9 positions matching TRBD2. The last part of the DNA fits TRBJ2-7 better; the J call may be wrong. CDR1 is MDHEN, CDR2 SYDVKM, per germline. The CDR3 extends over 14 amino acids. CDR3: CASSQGLAPYEQYF. The CDR3 DNA reads TGTGCCAGCAGTCAAGGACTAGCGCCTTACGAGCAGTACTTC.

The genes are TRBV4-2 and TRBJ2-7; 8 bases align to TRBD1. J lost 3 bases, V lost 6 bases, and 4 bases had no gene match. Germline CDR1 LGHNA, CDR2 YNFKEQ. The CDR3 contains 13 residues. The CDR3 bases are TGTGCCAGCAGAGGGACAGGCCTCTACGAGCAGTACTTC. This sequence encodes CASRGTGLYEQYF.